This T cell receptor beta chain was found in a study of Tregs in tolerant kidney transplant recipients. Points on this clone: The antigen is not known.

The data were produced by immunoSEQ multiplex PCR, yet TCRdb's version contains in-frame clones alone and is incomplete. The sample carries about 240,000 clones, more than 65% recorded once. The CDR3 spans 14 residues. J was trimmed by 8 bases and V by 2 bases; bases with no gene match: 8. In germline, CDR1 is KGHSH, CDR2 LQKENI. Study conclusions and caveats: This study did not directly address biological reproducibility. The small number of patients limits these findings pending further validation.

CD4+CD25+CD127- Tregs, CD4+CD25- non-Tregs, CD4 and CD8 cells were sorted. This TCR came from a human donor in good health. The chain combines TRBV18 with TRBJ1-2; 7 nucleotides match TRBD1. The specimen sequenced was CD4+ T cells from blood. CDR3: CASSPSGTVGGYTF. CDR3 bases: TGTGCCAGCTCACCATCTGGGACAGTCGGGGGCTACACCTTC.